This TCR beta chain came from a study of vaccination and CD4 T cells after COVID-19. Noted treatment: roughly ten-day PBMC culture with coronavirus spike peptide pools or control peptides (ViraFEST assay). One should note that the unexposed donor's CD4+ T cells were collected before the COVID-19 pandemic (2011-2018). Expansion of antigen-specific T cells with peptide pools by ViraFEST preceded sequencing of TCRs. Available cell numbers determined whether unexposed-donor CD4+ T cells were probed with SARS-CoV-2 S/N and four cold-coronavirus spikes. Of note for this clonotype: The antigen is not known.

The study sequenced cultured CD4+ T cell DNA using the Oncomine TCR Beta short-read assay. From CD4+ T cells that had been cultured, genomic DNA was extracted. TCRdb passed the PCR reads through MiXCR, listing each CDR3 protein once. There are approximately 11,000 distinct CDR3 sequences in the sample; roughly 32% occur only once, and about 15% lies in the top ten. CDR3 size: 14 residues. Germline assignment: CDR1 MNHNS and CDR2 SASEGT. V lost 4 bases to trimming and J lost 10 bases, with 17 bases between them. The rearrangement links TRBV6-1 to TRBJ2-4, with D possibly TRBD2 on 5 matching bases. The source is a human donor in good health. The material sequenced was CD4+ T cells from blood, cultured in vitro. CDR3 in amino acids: CASSATTRAGIQYF. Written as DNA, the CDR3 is TGTGCCAGCAGTGCTACCACTAGGGCGGGTATTCAGTACTTC.